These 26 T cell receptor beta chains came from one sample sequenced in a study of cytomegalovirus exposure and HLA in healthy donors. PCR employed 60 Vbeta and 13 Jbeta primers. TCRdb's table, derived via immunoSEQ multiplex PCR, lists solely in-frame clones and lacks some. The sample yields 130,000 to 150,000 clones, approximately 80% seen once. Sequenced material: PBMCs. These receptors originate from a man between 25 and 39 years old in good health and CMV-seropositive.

The CDR3 here is CASMSGGGAFF. The CDR3, as DNA: TGTGCCAGCATGTCGGGAGGGGGAGCTTTCTTT. The V call is TRBV28, the J call TRBJ1-1, with a tentative D call TRBD1 (6 bases). The germline V and J ends were trimmed by 7 bases and 10 bases, with 13 bases remaining between them. Germline lookup yields CDR1 MDHEN and CDR2 SYDVKM. This CDR3 is 11 amino acids long.

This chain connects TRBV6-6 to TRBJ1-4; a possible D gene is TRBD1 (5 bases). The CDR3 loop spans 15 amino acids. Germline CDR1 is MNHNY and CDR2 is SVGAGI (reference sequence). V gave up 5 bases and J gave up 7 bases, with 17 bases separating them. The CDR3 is CASSPPTGVVEKLFF. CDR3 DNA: TGTGCCAGCAGTCCCCCTACGGGGGTGGTTGAAAAACTGTTTTTT.

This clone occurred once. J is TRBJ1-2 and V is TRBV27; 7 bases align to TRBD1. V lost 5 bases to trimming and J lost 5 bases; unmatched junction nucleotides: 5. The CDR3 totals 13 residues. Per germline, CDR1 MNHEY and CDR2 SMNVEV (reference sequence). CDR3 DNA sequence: TGTGCCAGCAGTACCCGACAGGGTTATGGCTACACCTTC. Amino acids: CASSTRQGYGYTF.

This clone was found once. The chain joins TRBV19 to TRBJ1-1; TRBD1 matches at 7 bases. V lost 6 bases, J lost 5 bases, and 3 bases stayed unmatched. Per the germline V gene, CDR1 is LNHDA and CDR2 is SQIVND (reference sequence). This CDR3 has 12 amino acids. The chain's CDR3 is CASRRGRTEAFF. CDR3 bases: TGTGCCAGTAGAAGGGGGCGAACTGAAGCTTTCTTT. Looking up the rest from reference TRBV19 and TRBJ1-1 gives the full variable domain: DGGITQSPKYLFRKEGQNVTLSCEQNLNHDAMYWYRQDPGQGLRLIYYSQIVNDFQKGDIAEGYSVSREKKESFPLTVTSAQKNPTAFYLCASRRGRTEAFFGQGTRLTVV.

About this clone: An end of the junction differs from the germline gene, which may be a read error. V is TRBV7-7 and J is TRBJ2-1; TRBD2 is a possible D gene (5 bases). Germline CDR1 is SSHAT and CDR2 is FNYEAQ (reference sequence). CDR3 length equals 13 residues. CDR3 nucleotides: TGTGCCAGCAGCCCAAGCGGTCAGTCGGGCTTGCTCTTC. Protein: CASSPSGQSGLLF.

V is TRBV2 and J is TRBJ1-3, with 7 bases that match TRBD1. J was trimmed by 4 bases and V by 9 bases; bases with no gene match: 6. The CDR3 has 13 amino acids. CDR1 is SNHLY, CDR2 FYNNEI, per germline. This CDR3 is CASGGQRGNTIYF. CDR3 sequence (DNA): TGTGCCAGTGGGGGACAGAGAGGAAACACCATATATTTT.

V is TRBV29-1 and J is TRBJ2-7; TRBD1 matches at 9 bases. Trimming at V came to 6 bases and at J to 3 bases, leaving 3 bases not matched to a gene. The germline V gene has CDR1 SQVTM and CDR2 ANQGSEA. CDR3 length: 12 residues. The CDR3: CSVQGQGYEQYF. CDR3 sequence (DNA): TGCAGCGTGCAGGGACAGGGCTACGAGCAGTACTTC.

CDR3 nucleotides: TGTGCCAGCAGCTTAGTCGGGGGGGAGGCCGGGGAGCTGTTTTTT. Its translation: CASSLVGGEAGELFF. The chain uses TRBV7-2 and TRBJ2-2; 8 bases align to TRBD2. V shed 1 base and J 6 bases; nucleotides not matched to a gene: 4. Per germline, CDR1 SGHTA and CDR2 FQGNSA. This CDR3 is built from 15 residues.

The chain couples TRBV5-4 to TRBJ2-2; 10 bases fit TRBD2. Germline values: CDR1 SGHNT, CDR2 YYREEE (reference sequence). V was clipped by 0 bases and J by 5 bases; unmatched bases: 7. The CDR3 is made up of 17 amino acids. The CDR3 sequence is CASSLVAGGSRTGELFF. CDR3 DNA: TGTGCCAGCAGCTTGGTAGCGGGGGGCTCCAGAACCGGGGAGCTGTTTTTT.

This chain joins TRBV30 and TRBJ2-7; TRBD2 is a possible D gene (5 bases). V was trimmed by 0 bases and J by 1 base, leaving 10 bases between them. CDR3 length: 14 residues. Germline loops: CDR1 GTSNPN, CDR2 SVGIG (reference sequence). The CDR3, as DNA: TGTGCCTGGAGTGTGGGCGGGCCGTCCTACGAGCAGTACTTC. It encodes CAWSVGGPSYEQYF.

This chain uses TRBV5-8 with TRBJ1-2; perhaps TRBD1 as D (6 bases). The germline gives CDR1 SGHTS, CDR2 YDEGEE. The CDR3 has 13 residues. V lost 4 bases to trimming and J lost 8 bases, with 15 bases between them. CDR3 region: CASSTNQQGGYTF. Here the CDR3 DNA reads TGTGCCAGCAGCACGAACCAACAGGGCGGCTACACCTTC.

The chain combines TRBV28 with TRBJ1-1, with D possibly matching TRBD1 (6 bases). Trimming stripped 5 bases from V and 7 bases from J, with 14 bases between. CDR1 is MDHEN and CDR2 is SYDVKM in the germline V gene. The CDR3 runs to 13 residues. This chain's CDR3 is CASSLTRGIEAFF. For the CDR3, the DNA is TGTGCCAGCAGTCTAACCAGGGGAATTGAAGCTTTCTTT.

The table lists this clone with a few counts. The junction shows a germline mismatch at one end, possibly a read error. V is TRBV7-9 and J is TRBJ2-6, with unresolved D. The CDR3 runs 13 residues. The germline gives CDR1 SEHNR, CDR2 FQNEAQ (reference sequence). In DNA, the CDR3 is TGTGCCAGCAGCCCGTACGAGGCCAACGGCCTGACTTTC. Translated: CASSPYEANGLTF.

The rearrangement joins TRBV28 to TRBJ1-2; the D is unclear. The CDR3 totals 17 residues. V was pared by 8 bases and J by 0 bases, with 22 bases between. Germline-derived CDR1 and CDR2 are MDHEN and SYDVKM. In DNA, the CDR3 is TGTGCCAGCGCTGATGCAGGTTTCCTAAGAGCTAACTATGGCTACACCTTC. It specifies CASADAGFLRANYGYTF.

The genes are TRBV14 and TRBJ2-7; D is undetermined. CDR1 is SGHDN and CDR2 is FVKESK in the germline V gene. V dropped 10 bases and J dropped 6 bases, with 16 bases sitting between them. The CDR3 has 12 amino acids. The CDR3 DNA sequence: TGTGCCATTCCGACGGTCCCAGGCGAGCAGTACTTC. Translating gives CAIPTVPGEQYF.

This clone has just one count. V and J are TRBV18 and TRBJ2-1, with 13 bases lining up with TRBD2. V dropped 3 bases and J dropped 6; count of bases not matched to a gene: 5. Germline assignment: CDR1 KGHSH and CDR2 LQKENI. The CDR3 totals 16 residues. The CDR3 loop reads CASSPGTSGTFNEQFF. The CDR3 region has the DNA TGTGCCAGCTCACCGGGGACTAGCGGGACCTTCAATGAGCAGTTCTTC. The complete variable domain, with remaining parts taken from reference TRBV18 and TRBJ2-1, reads NAGVMQNPRHLVRRRGQEARLRCSPMKGHSHVYWYRQLPEEGLKFMVYLQKENIIDESGMPKERFSAEFPKEGPSILRIQQVVRGDSAAYFCASSPGTSGTFNEQFFGPGTRLTVL.

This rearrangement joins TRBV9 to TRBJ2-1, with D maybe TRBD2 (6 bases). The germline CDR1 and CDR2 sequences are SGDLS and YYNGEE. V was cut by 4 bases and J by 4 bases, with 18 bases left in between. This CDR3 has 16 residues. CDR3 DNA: TGTGCCAGCAGCCCTAGGGGACTGACGGGTTACAATGAGCAGTTCTTC. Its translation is CASSPRGLTGYNEQFF.

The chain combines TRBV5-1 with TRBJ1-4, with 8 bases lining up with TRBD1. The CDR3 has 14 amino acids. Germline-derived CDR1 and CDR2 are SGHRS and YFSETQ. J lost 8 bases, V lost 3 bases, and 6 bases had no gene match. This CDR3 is CASSSGQGGEKLFF. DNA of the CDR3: TGCGCCAGCAGCTCCGGACAGGGAGGGGAAAAACTGTTTTTT.

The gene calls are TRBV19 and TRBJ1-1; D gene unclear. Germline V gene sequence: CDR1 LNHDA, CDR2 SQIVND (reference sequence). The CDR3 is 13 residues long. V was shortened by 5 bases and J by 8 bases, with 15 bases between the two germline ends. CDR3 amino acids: CASSWHPGAEAFF. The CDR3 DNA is TGTGCCAGTAGTTGGCACCCCGGAGCCGAAGCTTTCTTT. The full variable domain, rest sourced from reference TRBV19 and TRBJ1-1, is DGGITQSPKYLFRKEGQNVTLSCEQNLNHDAMYWYRQDPGQGLRLIYYSQIVNDFQKGDIAEGYSVSREKKESFPLTVTSAQKNPTAFYLCASSWHPGAEAFFGQGTRLTVV.

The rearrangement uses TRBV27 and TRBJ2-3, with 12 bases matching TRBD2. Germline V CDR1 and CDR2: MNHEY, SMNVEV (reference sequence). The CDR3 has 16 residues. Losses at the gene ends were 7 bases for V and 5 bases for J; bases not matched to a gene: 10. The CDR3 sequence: CASNLLAGGPQDTQYF. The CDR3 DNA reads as TGTGCCAGCAATCTGCTAGCGGGGGGGCCCCAAGATACGCAGTATTTT.

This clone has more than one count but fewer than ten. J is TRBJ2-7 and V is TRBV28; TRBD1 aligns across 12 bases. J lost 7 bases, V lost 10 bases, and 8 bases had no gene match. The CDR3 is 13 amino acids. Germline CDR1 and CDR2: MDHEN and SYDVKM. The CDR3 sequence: CATRGQGAREQYF. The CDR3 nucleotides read TGTGCCACCAGGGGACAGGGGGCGCGAGAGCAGTACTTC.

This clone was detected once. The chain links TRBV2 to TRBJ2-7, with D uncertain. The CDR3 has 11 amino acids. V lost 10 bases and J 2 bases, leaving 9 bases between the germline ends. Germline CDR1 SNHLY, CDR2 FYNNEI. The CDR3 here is CATALTYEQYF. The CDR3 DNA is TGTGCCACCGCACTTACCTACGAGCAGTACTTC. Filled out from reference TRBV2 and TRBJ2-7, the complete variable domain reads EPEVTQTPSHQVTQMGQEVILRCVPISNHLYFYWYRQILGQKVEFLVSFYNNEISEKSEIFDDQFSVERPDGSNFTLKIRSTKLEDSAMYFCATALTYEQYFGPGTRLTVT.

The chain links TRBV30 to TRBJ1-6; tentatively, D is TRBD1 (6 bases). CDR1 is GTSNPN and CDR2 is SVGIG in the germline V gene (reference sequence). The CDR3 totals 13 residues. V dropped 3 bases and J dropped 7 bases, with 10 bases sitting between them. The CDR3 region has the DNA TGTGCCTGGAGGCGGGGGGCGAATTCACCCCTCCACTTT. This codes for CAWRRGANSPLHF.

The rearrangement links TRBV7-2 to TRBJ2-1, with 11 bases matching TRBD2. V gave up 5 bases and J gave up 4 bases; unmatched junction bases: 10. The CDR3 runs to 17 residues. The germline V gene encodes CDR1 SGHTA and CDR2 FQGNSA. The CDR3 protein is CASSQTLAGGPYNEQFF. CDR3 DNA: TGTGCCAGCAGCCAAACTTTAGCGGGAGGGCCTTACAATGAGCAGTTCTTC.

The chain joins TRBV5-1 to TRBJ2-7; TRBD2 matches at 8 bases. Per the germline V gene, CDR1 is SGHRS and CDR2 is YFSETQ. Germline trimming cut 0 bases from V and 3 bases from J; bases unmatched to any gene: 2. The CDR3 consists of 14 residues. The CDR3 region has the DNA TGCGCCAGCAGCTTGGGCACTAGCGGCTACGAGCAGTACTTC. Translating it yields CASSLGTSGYEQYF.

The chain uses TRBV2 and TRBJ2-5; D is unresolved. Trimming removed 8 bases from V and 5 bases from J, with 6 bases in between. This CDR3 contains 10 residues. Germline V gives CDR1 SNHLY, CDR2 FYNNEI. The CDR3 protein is CASLEETQYF. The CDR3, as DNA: TGTGCCAGCCTTGAGGAGACCCAGTACTTC.